This T cell receptor (beta chain) was observed in a study of T cells after somatic rescue of genetic block. Using immunoSEQ multiplex PCR, the repertoire was profiled, and TCRdb retains in-frame clones only, with some absent. Of about 11,000 clones detected, around two thirds appear once; the ten largest clones hold about 20%. This clone has a single count. This CDR3 spans 14 amino acids. Germline trimming cut 6 bases from V and 4 bases from J; bases unmatched to any gene: 4. CDR1 SNHLY and CDR2 FYNNEI come from the germline V gene. The TCR comes from a boy younger than 18. Sequenced material: peripheral blood mononuclear cells (PBMCs). The chain uses TRBV2 and TRBJ2-7, with 12 bases identical to TRBD2. The CDR3 here is CASRRTSGVYEQYF. CDR3 DNA sequence: TGTGCCAGCAGACGGACTAGCGGGGTGTACGAGCAGTACTTC.